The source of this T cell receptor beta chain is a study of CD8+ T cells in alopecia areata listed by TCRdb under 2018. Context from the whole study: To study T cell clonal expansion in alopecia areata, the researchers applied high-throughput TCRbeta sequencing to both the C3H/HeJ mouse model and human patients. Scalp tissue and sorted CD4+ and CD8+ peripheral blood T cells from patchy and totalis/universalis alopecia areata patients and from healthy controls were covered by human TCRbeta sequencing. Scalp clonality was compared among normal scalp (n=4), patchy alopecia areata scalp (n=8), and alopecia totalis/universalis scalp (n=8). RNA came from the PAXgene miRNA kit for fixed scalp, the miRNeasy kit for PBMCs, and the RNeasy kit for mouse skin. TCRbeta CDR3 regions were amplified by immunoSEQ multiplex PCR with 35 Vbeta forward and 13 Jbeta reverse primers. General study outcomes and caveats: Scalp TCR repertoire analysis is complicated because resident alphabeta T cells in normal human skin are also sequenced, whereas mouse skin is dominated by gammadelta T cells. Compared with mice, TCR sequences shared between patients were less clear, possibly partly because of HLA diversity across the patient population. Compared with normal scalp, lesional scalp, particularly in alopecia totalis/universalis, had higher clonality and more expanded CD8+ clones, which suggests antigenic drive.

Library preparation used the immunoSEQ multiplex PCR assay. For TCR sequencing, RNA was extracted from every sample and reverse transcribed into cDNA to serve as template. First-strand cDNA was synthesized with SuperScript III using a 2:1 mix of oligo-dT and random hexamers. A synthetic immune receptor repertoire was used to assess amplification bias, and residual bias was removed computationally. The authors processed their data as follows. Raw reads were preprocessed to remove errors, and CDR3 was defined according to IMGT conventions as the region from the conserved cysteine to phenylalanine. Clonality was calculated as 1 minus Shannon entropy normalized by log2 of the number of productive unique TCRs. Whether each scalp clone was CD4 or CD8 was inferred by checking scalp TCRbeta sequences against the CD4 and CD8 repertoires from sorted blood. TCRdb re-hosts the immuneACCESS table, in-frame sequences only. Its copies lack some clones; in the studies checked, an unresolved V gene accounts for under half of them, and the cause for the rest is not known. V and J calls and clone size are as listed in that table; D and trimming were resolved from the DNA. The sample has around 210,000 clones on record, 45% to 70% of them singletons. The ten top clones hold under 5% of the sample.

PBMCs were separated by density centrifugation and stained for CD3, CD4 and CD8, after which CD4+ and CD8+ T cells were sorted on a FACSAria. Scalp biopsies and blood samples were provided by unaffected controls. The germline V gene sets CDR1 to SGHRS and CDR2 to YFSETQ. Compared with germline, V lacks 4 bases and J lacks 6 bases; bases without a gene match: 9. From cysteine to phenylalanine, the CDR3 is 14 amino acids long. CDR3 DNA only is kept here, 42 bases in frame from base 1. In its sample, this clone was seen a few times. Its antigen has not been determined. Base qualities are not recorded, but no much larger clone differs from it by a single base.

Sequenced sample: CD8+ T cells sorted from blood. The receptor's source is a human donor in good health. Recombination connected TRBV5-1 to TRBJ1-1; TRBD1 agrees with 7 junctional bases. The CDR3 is CASSPPQGTSEAFF. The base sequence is TGCGCCAGCAGCCCACCACAGGGGACCTCTGAAGCTTTCTTT.